One and the same sample provided the 6 T cell receptor beta chains below, sequenced in a study of cytomegalovirus exposure and HLA in healthy donors. 13 Jbeta primers and 60 Vbeta primers were used for the PCR. Repertoires were generated with immunoSEQ multiplex PCR, while TCRdb's copy carries only in-frame clones and drops some. The top ten hold approximately 5% of the sample, which has under 150,000 clones, roughly 80% seen once. The source material was PBMCs. The origin of the receptors is a woman aged 25 to 39 in good health and CMV-seropositive.

The chain joins TRBV11-2 to TRBJ2-1; D unresolved. Per the germline V gene, CDR1 is SGHAT and CDR2 is FQNNGV. This CDR3 contains 11 residues. V dropped 6 bases and J dropped 7 bases, with 7 bases sitting between them. The DNA of the CDR3 is TGTGCCAGCAGGTTCTTGAATGAGCAGTTCTTC. Translation: CASRFLNEQFF.

This chain uses TRBV9 with TRBJ2-1; 13 nucleotides agree with TRBD2. In germline, CDR1 is SGDLS, CDR2 YYNGEE. V shed 2 bases, J shed 7 bases, and the junction held 6 bases outside the gene matches. The CDR3 is 16 amino acids. CDR3 residues: CASSVSGTSGTNEQFF. The CDR3 bases are TGTGCCAGCAGCGTGTCCGGGACTAGCGGGACAAATGAGCAGTTCTTC.

The sample holds a few counts of this clone. J is TRBJ1-2 and V is TRBV6-5; D remains unclear. The CDR3 has 15 amino acids. Germline V lookup: CDR1 MNHEY, CDR2 SVGAGI. V was pared by 10 bases and J by 5 bases, with 23 bases between. Here the CDR3 reads CATTRNDEGNYGYTF. DNA of the CDR3: TGTGCCACAACCCGGAACGATGAGGGAAATTATGGCTACACCTTC.

The rearrangement joins TRBV19 to TRBJ1-3, with D uncertain. The CDR3 is 15 residues long. Germline assignment: CDR1 LNHDA and CDR2 SQIVND (reference sequence). Trimming stripped 3 bases from V and 0 bases from J, with 9 bases between. This CDR3 reads CASSIPRDSGNTIYF. CDR3 nucleotide sequence: TGTGCCAGTAGTATTCCCCGAGACTCTGGAAACACCATATATTTT.

This sequence joins TRBV7-3 and TRBJ2-1; 7 bases map to TRBD1. This CDR3 is 13 amino acids long. CDR1 and CDR2 (germline): SGHTA, FQGTGA. The V segment lost 0 bases and the J segment 7 bases; nucleotides outside the gene matches: 0. Here the CDR3 DNA reads TGTGCCAGCAGCTTAACGACAGGGAATGAGCAGTTCTTC. Translating gives CASSLTTGNEQFF.

The V and J genes are TRBV7-9 and TRBJ1-4; D is unclear. V was pared by 7 bases and J by 0 bases, with 9 bases between. The germline V gene has CDR1 SEHNR and CDR2 FQNEAQ (reference sequence). This CDR3 region has 14 residues. Written as DNA, the CDR3 is TGTGCCAGCACTTTACGAGCAACTAATGAAAAACTGTTTTTT. Its protein is CASTLRATNEKLFF.